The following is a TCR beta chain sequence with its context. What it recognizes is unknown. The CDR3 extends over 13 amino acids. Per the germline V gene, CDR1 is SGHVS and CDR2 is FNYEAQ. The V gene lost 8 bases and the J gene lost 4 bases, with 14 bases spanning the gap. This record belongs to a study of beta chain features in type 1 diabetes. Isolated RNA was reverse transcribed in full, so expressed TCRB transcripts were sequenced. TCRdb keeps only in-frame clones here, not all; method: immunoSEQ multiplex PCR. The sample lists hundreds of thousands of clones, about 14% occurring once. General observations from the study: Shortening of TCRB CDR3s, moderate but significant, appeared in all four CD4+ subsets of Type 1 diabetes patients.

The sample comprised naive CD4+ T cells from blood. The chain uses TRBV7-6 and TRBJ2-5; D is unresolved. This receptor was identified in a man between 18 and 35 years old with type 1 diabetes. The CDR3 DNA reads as TGTGCCAGCGGAGTGAGTGGAGCAGAGACCCAGTACTTC. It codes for CASGVSGAETQYF. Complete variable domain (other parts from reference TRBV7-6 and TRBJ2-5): GAGVSQSPRYKVTKRGQDVALRCDPISGHVSLYWYRQALGQGPEFLTYFNYEAQQDKSGLPNDRFSAERPEGSISTLTIQRTEQRDSAMYRCASGVSGAETQYFGPGTRLLVL.